The T cell receptor beta chain described here comes from a study of CD8 T cells in Susac syndrome. CD8+ and CD4+ blood T cells underwent TCR beta sequencing. The multiple sclerosis controls were treatment-naive patients, and their relapsing-remitting disease was stable or active. TEMRA cells were FACS-enriched, unlike CD8+ and CD4+ T cells, which were negatively isolated. The ends were cut back, 4 bases at V and 5 bases at J, with 12 bases in the middle. This CDR3 spans 13 amino acids. Per the germline V gene, CDR1 is DFQATT and CDR2 is SNEGSKA (reference sequence). Random hexamers were used to reverse transcribe the RNA input (roughly 0.5 to 1 ug). One entry per CDR3 protein, called by TCRdb with MiXCR from the immunoSEQ multiplex PCR reads. Of 200,000 or so distinct CDR3 sequences in the sample, 90% to 95% were seen once.

The receptor's source is a human donor with multiple sclerosis. Sequenced sample: CD4+ T cells from PBMCs. The rearrangement joins TRBV20-1 to TRBJ1-5; no definite D call. Here the CDR3 reads CSAIKVQDQPQHF. The CDR3 DNA is TGCAGTGCTATAAAGGTCCAGGATCAGCCCCAGCATTTT.